The clone carrying this TCR beta chain was found a few times. The antigen remains undetermined. The method was immunoSEQ multiplex PCR; TCRdb's version includes in-frame clones alone and lacks a portion of them. The profile covers some 66,000 clones, with about four fifths appearing a single time and less than 5% taken by the ten largest. Trimming removed 8 bases from V and 7 bases from J; junction bases left unmatched: 12. Looked up from germline, CDR1 is SGHDN and CDR2 is FVKESK. CDR3 length: 14 residues. The sample comes from a study of radiotherapy plus CTLA-4 blockade in lung cancer. Regarding the study as a whole: An expansion of tumor-derived TCR clones occurred in blood after radiotherapy plus ipilimumab.

V usage is TRBV14 and J usage is TRBJ2-3; 7 nucleotides agree with TRBD2. The sequence was collected from a human donor with non-small cell lung cancer who had a partial response to radiotherapy plus ipilimumab. Sequenced material: peripheral blood, taken from a patient treated with radiotherapy plus ipilimumab. The CDR3 bases are TGTGCCAGCTCACCTGGCGGGAGTATAAATACGCAGTATTTT. This gives the protein CASSPGGSINTQYF.